This T cell receptor beta chain was recovered during a study of graft-versus-host responses after intestinal transplantation. Background on the study: After anti-thymocyte globulin induction, recipients took tacrolimus and steroids for approximately three years. General observations from the study: Individuals who had graft-donor T cell macrochimerism had allografts that showed high graft-versus-host to host-versus-graft clonal ratios. Recipient marrow showed GvH clones, some seen first in ileum or blood. The highest levels of circulating GvH clones went along with early declines in HvG clones after transplant.

Comment on this clone: The antigen is undetermined.

The method was immunoSEQ multiplex PCR; TCRdb's version includes in-frame clones alone and lacks a portion of them. The sample consists of 75,000 to 95,000 clones, 85% to 95% of them appearing once. The germline V gene has CDR1 MNHEY and CDR2 SMNVEV (reference sequence). Trimming took 6 bases from V and 4 from J; bases not matched to a gene: 9. The CDR3 covers 15 residues. The rearrangement joins TRBV27 to TRBJ1-5; the match to TRBD1 covers 7 bases. The sample was unstimulated CD8+ T cells sorted from spleen or lymph node cells, taken before intestinal transplant. The source of this sequence is a human donor who received an intestinal transplant. CDR3: CASRLGGQLNQPQHF. The CDR3 region has the DNA TGTGCCAGCAGACTAGGGGGACAGCTGAATCAGCCCCAGCATTTT.